Sequencing of this T cell receptor (beta chain) was carried out in a study of T cells in Graves' hyperthyroidism and ophthalmopathy. Newly diagnosed hyperthyroidism patients aged 18 to 65 years had disease lasting under 2 months. Exclusions: uncontrolled infection, other autoimmune disease, pregnancy, lactation. Amplification yielded TCR beta CDR3 regions, with RNA transcripts as the source. HTBI primers were the set used in a first-round RT-PCR of the TCR CDR3. TCRdb analysed the multiplex PCR reads with MiXCR anew, one entry per CDR3 protein. The data contain about 710,000 distinct CDR3 sequences, 16% of them singletons. Germline CDR1 SQVTM, CDR2 ANQGSEA. V was trimmed by 6 bases and J by 2 bases, leaving 4 bases between them. The CDR3 has 10 residues.

This chain links TRBV29-1 with TRBJ2-5; D remains ambiguous. Sequences were obtained from blood. The clonotype originates from a man aged 18-30 years with Graves' hyperthyroidism. CDR3 region: CSVAQETQYF. The DNA for the CDR3 is TGCAGCGTAGCTCAAGAGACCCAGTACTTC.